This T cell receptor beta chain was recovered during a study of blood T cell repertoires in COVID-19. Germline CDR1 SGDLS, CDR2 YYNGEE. V shed 0 bases, J shed 3 bases, and the junction held 4 bases outside the gene matches. The CDR3 is made up of 16 amino acids. The method was immunoSEQ multiplex PCR; TCRdb's version includes in-frame clones alone and lacks a portion of them. The sample records just under 150,000 clones, about 87% being singletons. The sequence was obtained from a woman between 45 and 60 years old with acute or convalescent COVID-19. Sequencing was performed on peripheral blood. V and J are TRBV9 and TRBJ2-7, with 12 bases that match TRBD1. The CDR3 DNA is TGTGCCAGCAGCGTAGGGGGACAGGGGGCTGTCTACGAGCAGTACTTC. It yields the protein CASSVGGQGAVYEQYF.